This TCR beta chain appears in the sequencing data of a study of blood T cell repertoires in COVID-19. Overall study: The study drew acute and convalescent COVID-19 samples from the United States, Italy and Spain.

The CDR3 sequence is 14 residues long. Trimming at V came to 3 bases and at J to 7 bases, leaving 4 bases not matched to a gene. The V gene's germline CDR1 is SGDLS and CDR2 YYNGEE. Individuals aged about 18 to 100 years were recruited from 24 US areas. Clinical history as reported by participants underpinned cohort assignment. Assay: immunoSEQ multiplex PCR; the TCRdb copy retains only in-frame clones and omits some. The table lists almost 400,000 clones, 88% of them singletons. The specimen was PBMCs or T cells enriched from blood (not recorded which). This TCR was sampled from a woman younger than 45 with acute COVID-19. V is TRBV9 and J is TRBJ1-6; 7 bases match TRBD1. The CDR3 DNA reads as TGTGCCAGCAGCGCAGACAGGGCCAATTCACCCCTCCACTTT. It codes for CASSADRANSPLHF.